This T cell receptor (beta chain) was captured in a study of shared clonotypes between healthy human individuals. About the study: Three CD4 naive, three CD4 memory, two CD8 naive and one CD8 memory plate were used per donor. Study-wide results and caveats: Naive subsets usually exceeded memory subsets in estimated richness. Rarefaction revealed incomplete sorted-subset sequencing despite large depth.

Selected positively for CCR7 and CD45RO-negative, naive CD8 cells excluded terminally differentiated effector memory CD45RA+ cells. Comment on this clone: Its antigen is unidentified.

The table came from immunoSEQ multiplex PCR; TCRdb's copy has only in-frame clones and leaves some out. The table lists roughly 2.1 million clones, 93% of them singletons. Trimming took off 4 bases at V and 1 base at J, with 17 bases between the two ends. The CDR3 sequence is 16 residues long. CDR1 LGHNA and CDR2 YSLEER come from the germline V gene. This TCR came from a man aged 18 to 35 in good health. Some clones in this sample may be carry-over from other donors' samples. The specimen sequenced was naive CD8+ T cells from PBMCs. The rearrangement joins TRBV4-3 to TRBJ2-7; a possible D gene is TRBD2 (6 bases). The CDR3: CASSPLPASESYEQYF. The DNA of the CDR3 is TGCGCCAGCAGCCCACTTCCGGCTAGCGAATCCTACGAGCAGTACTTC.